The clone carrying this T cell receptor (beta chain) occurred a few times. The entry originates in a study of control samples from healthy donors and cancer patients. Profiled with immunoSEQ multiplex PCR; TCRdb holds only in-frame clones, not every one. The table has approximately 87,000 clones, roughly 89% seen once. The CDR3 is 17 residues long. CDR1 is LNHDA, CDR2 SQIVND, per germline (reference sequence). V gave up 9 bases and J gave up 6 bases; unmatched junction bases: 15. The material sequenced was blood. This TCR derives from a man aged 50 to 60 in good health. This chain uses TRBV19 with TRBJ1-5, with 12 positions matching TRBD1. The CDR3 nucleotides read TGTGCCAGCTCCGGGACAGGGGGCCCCAAGGGAGGTCAGCCCCAGCATTTT. It encodes CASSGTGGPKGGQPQHF. The full variable domain, rest sourced from reference TRBV19 and TRBJ1-5, is DGGITQSPKYLFRKEGQNVTLSCEQNLNHDAMYWYRQDPGQGLRLIYYSQIVNDFQKGDIAEGYSVSREKKESFPLTVTSAQKNPTAFYLCASSGTGGPKGGQPQHFGDGTRLSIL.